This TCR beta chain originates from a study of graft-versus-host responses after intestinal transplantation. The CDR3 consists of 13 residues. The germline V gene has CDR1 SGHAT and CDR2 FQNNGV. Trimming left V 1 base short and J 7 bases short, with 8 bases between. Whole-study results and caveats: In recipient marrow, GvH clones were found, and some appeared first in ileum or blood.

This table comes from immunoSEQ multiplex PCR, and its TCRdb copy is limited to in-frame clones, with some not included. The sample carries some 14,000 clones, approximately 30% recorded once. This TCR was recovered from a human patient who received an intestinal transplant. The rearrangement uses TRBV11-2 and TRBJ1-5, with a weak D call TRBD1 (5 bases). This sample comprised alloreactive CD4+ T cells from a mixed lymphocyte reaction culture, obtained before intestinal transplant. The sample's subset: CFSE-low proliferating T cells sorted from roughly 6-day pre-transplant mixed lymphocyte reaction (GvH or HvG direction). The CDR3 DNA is TGTGCCAGCAGCTTAGCTAGGGGACAGCCCCAGCATTTT. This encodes CASSLARGQPQHF.